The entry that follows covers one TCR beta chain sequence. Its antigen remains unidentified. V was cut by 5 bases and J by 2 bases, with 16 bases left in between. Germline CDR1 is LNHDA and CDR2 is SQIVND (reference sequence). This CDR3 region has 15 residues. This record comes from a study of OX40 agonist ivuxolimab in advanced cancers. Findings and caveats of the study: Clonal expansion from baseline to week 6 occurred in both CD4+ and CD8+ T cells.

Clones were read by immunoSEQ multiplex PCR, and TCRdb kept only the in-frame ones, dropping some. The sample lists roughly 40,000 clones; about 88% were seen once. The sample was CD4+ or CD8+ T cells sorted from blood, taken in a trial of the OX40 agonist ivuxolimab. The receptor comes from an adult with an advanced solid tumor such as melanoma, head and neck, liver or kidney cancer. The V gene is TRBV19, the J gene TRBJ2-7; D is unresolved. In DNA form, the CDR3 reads TGTGCCAGTAGTTCCCTTTCGGAAGTTCCCTACGAGCAGTACTTC. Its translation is CASSSLSEVPYEQYF.